This T cell receptor (beta chain) comes out of a study of blood T cell repertoires in COVID-19. As for the study in general: Collection of acute and convalescent COVID-19 samples took place in the United States, Italy and Spain. Sources were T cells, B-cell-depleted T cells, or PBMCs; the material itself was cDNA or gDNA.

Original handling: Amplification of reference gene primers provided the estimated nucleated cell counts. Measured with immunoSEQ multiplex PCR; TCRdb has only the in-frame clones, and not every one. The D gene and trimming were derived from the DNA, and the V and J assignments and clone size from that table. The sample yields some 80,000 clones, 65% to 90% seen once. Looked up from germline, CDR1 is SQVTM and CDR2 is ANQGSEA. The CDR3 loop spans 13 amino acids. The ends lost 6 bases at V and 4 bases at J; junction bases unmatched: 8. The TCR originated in a man aged 80 or over with acute or convalescent COVID-19. This rearrangement joins TRBV29-1 to TRBJ2-5; 7 bases match TRBD1. Material for sequencing was peripheral blood. The CDR3 DNA reads as TGCAGCGTCCACCCTGGGACAGCAGAGACCCAGTACTTC. Protein: CSVHPGTAETQYF.